This T cell receptor beta chain was recorded in a study of T cell changes during pregnancy in multiple sclerosis (dated 2019 in TCRdb). About the full investigation: The study examined how the T cell repertoire changed over the course of pregnancy in women with multiple sclerosis.

Libraries came from the immunoSEQ multiplex PCR assay. TCRdb retrieved this table from immuneACCESS and kept in-frame rearrangements only. Not all clones are present; in checked studies, unresolved V genes account for under half, and no reason is known for the remainder. A total of tens of thousands of clones appear in this sample, roughly 89% of them only once. The top ten hold around 7% of the sample. Via the germline V gene, CDR1 is MRHNA and CDR2 SNTAGT. Inclusive of the bounding cysteine and phenylalanine, the CDR3 is 15 residues long. The CDR3 DNA has 45 bases and is translated from base 1. V is clipped by 3 bases and J by 0 bases, and the sequence between their germline boundaries is 10 bases long. For this clone: Its specific antigen is unknown. The record has no base qualities; no much larger clone is one base away.

Sequenced here: CD8+ T cells from peripheral blood mononuclear cells, sampled in the first trimester of pregnancy. This TCR derives from a female donor with multiple sclerosis, enrolled in a pregnancy study. Rearrangement joined TRBV6-4 to TRBJ2-3; no D gene is confidently identified. The CDR3 region reads CASSEDTSSTDTQYF. The base sequence is TGTGCCAGCAGTGAAGATACATCTAGCACAGATACGCAGTATTTT.